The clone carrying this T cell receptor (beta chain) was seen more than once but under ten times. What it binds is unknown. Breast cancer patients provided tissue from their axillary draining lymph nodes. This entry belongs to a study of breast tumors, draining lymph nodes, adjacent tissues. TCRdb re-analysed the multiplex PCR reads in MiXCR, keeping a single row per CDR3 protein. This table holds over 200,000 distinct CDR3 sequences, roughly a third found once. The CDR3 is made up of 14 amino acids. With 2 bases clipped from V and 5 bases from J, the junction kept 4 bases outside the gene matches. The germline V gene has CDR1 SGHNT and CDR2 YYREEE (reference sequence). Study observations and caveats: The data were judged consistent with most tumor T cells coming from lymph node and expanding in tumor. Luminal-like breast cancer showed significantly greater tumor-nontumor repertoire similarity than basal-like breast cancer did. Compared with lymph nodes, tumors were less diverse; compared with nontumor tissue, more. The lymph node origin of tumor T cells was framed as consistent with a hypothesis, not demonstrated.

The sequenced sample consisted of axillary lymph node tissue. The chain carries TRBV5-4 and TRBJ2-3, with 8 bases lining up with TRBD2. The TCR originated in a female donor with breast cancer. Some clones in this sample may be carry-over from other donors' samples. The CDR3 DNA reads TGTGCCAGCAGCTTTAGCGGGGTGATAGATACGCAGTATTTT. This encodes CASSFSGVIDTQYF. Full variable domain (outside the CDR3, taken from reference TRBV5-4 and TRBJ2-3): ETGVTQSPTHLIKTRGQQVTLRCSSQSGHNTVSWYQQALGQGPQFIFQYYREEENGRGNFPPRFSGLQFPNYSSELNVNALELDDSALYLCASSFSGVIDTQYFGPGTRLTVL.